This TCR beta chain is from a study of T cell responses to AZD1222 COVID-19 vaccine. Trimming at V came to 1 base and at J to 7 bases, leaving 12 bases not matched to a gene. The CDR3 spans 18 residues. CDR1 SGHTA and CDR2 FQGTGA come from the germline V gene. TCRdb keeps only in-frame clones here, not all; method: immunoSEQ multiplex PCR. The sample carries 85,000 to 130,000 clones, nearly 95% recorded once. The clonotype comes from an adult in good health. Sequencing was performed on peripheral blood, taken on day 0 of AZD1222 vaccination. This chain joins TRBV7-3 and TRBJ2-2; TRBD2 matches at 10 bases. The CDR3: CASSLISAGGDGGGELFF. The CDR3 bases are TGTGCCAGCAGCTTAATTTCAGCGGGAGGGGACGGAGGCGGGGAGCTGTTTTTT.